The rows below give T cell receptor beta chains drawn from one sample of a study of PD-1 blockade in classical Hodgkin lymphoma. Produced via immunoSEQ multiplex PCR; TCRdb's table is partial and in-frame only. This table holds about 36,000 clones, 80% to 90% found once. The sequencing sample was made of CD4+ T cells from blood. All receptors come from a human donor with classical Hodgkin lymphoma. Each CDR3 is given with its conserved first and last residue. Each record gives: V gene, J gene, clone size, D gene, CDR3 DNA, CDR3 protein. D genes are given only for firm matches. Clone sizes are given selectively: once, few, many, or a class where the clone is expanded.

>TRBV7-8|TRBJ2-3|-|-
TGTGCCAGCAGCTTAGCGGGGGGTTATAGCACAGATACGCAGTATTTT
CASSLAGGYSTDTQYF
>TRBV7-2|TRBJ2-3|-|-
TGTGCCAGCAGCTTAGAGAGGGCCACAGATACGCAGTATTTT
CASSLERATDTQYF
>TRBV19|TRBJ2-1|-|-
TGTGCCAGCAAAATGGGGACTTCCTACAATGAGCAGTTCTTC
CASKMGTSYNEQFF
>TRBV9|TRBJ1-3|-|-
TGTGCCAGCAGCGAGAGGGTGACAGAAAGAAACACCATATATTTT
CASSERVTERNTIYF
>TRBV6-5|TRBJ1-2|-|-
TGTGCCAGCAGTAATGTGGGAACGATCTATGGCTACACCTTC
CASSNVGTIYGYTF
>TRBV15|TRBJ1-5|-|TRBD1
TGTGCCACCAGCAGCAGAGTGCCCGGGACAGGGGGCGACGGACTACTTTATAGCAATCAGCCCCAGCATTTT
CATSSRVPGTGGDGLLYSNQPQHF
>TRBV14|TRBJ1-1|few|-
TGTGCCAGCAGCCAAGAGAGGATTACAGCCGCTTTCTTT
CASSQERITAAFF
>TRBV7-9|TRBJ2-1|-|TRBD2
TGTGCCAGCAGCTTCCGGGGGGATGAGCAGTTCTTC
CASSFRGDEQFF
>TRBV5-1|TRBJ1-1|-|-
TGCGCCAGCAGCTTGAATCTAGGCACTGAAGCTTTCTTT
CASSLNLGTEAFF
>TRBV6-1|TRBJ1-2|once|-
TGTGCCAGCAGTGAATACGGCAGCTTTAACTATGGCTACACCTTC
CASSEYGSFNYGYTF
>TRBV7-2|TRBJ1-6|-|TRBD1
TGTGCCAGCAGCCTGGGGACAGGGGTGCCTATTTCACCCCTCCACTTT
CASSLGTGVPISPLHF
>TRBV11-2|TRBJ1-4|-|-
TGTGCCAGCAGCTACCATGAAAAACTGTTTTTT
CASSYHEKLFF
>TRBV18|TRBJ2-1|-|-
TGTGCCAGCTCACCTACTTCAGGTGGGAGCTCCTACAATGAGCAGTTCTTC
CASSPTSGGSSYNEQFF
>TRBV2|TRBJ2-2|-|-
TGTGCCAGCAGTGATTGGGTCACCGGGGAGCTGTTTTTT
CASSDWVTGELFF
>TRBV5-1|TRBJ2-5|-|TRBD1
TGCGCCAGCAGCTTAAGGTTAACAGGGGGTATGCAGACCCAGTACTTC
CASSLRLTGGMQTQYF
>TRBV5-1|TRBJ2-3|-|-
TGCGCCAGCAGCTTGGGGGCCGGGGGCTTCCCGATTAGCACAGATACGCAGTATTTT
CASSLGAGGFPISTDTQYF
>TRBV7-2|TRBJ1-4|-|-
TGTGCCAGCAGCTTAGTTGGGGGGACAACTAATGAAAAACTGTTTTTT
CASSLVGGTTNEKLFF
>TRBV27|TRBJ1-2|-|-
TGTGCCAGCAGTTCCATGGGGCCGGCAATTAACTATGGCTACACCTTC
CASSSMGPAINYGYTF
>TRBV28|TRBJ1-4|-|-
TGTGCCAGCAGTCCCTCAGATGGAACTAATGAAAAACTGTTTTTT
CASSPSDGTNEKLFF
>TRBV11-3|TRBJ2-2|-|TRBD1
TGTGCCAGCAGACCGAGGACAGGCGACGCGAACACCGGGGAGCTGTTTTTT
CASRPRTGDANTGELFF
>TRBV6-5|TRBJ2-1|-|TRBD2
TGTGCCAGCAGTTACGCGGGGGGAGACAATGAGCAGTTCTTC
CASSYAGGDNEQFF
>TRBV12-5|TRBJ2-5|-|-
TGTGCTAGTGGTCCAGGGACTCAGGTGGGGGAGACCCAGTACTTC
CASGPGTQVGETQYF
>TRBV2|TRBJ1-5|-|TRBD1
TGTGCCAGCGGGGACAGGGAAAGTCAGCCCCAGCATTTT
CASGDRESQPQHF
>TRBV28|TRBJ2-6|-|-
TGTGCCAGCAGTTCCACAAGGTACTCTGGGGCCAACGTCCTGACTTTC
CASSSTRYSGANVLTF